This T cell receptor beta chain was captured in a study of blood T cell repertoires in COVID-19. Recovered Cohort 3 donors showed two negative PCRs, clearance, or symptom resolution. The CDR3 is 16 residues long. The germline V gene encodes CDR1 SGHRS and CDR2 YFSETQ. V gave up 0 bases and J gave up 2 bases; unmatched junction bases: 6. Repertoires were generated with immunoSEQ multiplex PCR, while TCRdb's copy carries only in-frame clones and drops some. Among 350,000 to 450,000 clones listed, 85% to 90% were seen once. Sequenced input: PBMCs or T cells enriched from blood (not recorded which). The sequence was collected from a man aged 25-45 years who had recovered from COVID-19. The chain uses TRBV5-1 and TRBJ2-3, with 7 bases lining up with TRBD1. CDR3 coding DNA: TGCGCCAGCAGCTTGGGGGGACAGAGGGCCACAGATACGCAGTATTTT. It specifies CASSLGGQRATDTQYF.